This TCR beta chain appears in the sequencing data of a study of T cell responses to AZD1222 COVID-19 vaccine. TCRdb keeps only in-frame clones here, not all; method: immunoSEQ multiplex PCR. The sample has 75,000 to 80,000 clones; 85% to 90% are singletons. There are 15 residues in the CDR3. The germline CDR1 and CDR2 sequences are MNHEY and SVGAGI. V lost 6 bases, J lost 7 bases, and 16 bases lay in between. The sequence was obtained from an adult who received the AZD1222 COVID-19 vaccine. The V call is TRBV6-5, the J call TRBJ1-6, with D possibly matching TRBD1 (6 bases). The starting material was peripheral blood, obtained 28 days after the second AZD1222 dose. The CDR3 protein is CASRKTDRRNSPLHF. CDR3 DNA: TGTGCCAGCAGAAAAACCGACAGGCGGAATTCACCCCTCCACTTT.